This entry lists 10 T cell receptor beta chains sequenced from one sample in a study of cytomegalovirus exposure and HLA in healthy donors. Clones were read by immunoSEQ multiplex PCR, and TCRdb kept only the in-frame ones, dropping some. The sample has 150,000 to 200,000 clones, approximately 80% seen once; the top ten hold 13%. The material sequenced was PBMCs. The origin of the receptors is a woman in her twenties or thirties in good health and CMV-seropositive.

V and J are TRBV25-1 and TRBJ2-5; tentative D call: TRBD2 (5 bases). CDR1 and CDR2 from the germline V gene are MGHDK and SYGVNS. Trimming shortened V by 5 bases and J by 5 bases, and 24 bases separated the two germline ends. This CDR3 comprises 17 residues. The CDR3 loop reads CASSLTPGGPNDETQYF. In DNA, the CDR3 is TGTGCCAGCAGTTTAACCCCCGGCGGGCCCAACGATGAGACCCAGTACTTC. The complete variable domain, with remaining parts taken from reference TRBV25-1 and TRBJ2-5, reads EADIYQTPRYLVIGTGKKITLECSQTMGHDKMYWYQQDPGMELHLIHYSYGVNSTEKGDLSSESTVSRIRTEHFPLTLESARPSHTSQYLCASSLTPGGPNDETQYFGPGTRLLVL.

This rearrangement joins TRBV6-1 to TRBJ1-2; unclear D gene. This CDR3 comprises 15 residues. Germline-derived CDR1 and CDR2 are MNHNS and SASEGT. V lost 8 bases and J lost 8, with 24 bases in between. For the CDR3, the DNA is TGTGCCAGCGCCTTTAGCGTTGAGTCGTTAGGAGGCTACACCTTC. Its translation is CASAFSVESLGGYTF.

The rearrangement uses TRBV5-6 and TRBJ1-5; D remains unclear. Germline CDR1 and CDR2: SGHDT and YYEEEE. This CDR3 is built from 12 residues. Trimming cost V 2 bases and J 6 bases, with 6 bases left between them. The CDR3 here is CASSFPGQPQHF. CDR3 in DNA: TGTGCCAGCAGCTTTCCGGGTCAGCCCCAGCATTTT. The full variable domain, its missing parts supplied by reference TRBV5-6 and TRBJ1-5, is DAGVTQSPTHLIKTRGQQVTLRCSPKSGHDTVSWYQQALGQGPQFIFQYYEEEERQRGNFPDRFSGHQFPNYSSELNVNALLLGDSALYLCASSFPGQPQHFGDGTRLSIL.

This rearrangement joins TRBV7-9 to TRBJ2-1; 14 nucleotides line up with TRBD2. Germline values: CDR1 SEHNR, CDR2 FQNEAQ (reference sequence). Trimming took 4 bases from V and 7 from J; bases not matched to a gene: 9. The CDR3 consists of 17 residues. CDR3 residues: CASSSPRTSGRSNEQFF. CDR3 coding DNA: TGTGCCAGCAGCTCCCCTAGGACTAGCGGGAGGTCGAATGAGCAGTTCTTC.

The V and J genes are TRBV9 and TRBJ2-1; 12 bases agree with TRBD2. Trimming at V came to 3 bases and at J to 10 bases, leaving 11 bases not matched to a gene. CDR1 and CDR2 from the germline V gene are SGDLS and YYNGEE. CDR3 length: 16 amino acids. The CDR3 DNA is TGTGCCAGCAGCGGACGACTAGCGGGAGTTAGACGGGAGCAGTTCTTC. It specifies CASSGRLAGVRREQFF. Together with reference TRBV9 and TRBJ2-1, the CDR3 gives the full variable domain: DSGVTQTPKHLITATGQRVTLRCSPRSGDLSVYWYQQSLDQGLQFLIQYYNGEERAKGNILERFSAQQFPDLHSELNLSSLELGDSALYFCASSGRLAGVRREQFFGPGTRLTVL.

The chain couples TRBV6-1 to TRBJ2-1; 8 nucleotides match TRBD1. Losses at the gene ends were 6 bases for V and 2 bases for J; bases not matched to a gene: 6. The CDR3 totals 15 residues. Germline assignment: CDR1 MNHNS and CDR2 SASEGT. CDR3 region: CASSLTGDPYNEQFF. CDR3 in DNA: TGTGCCAGCAGCCTGACAGGGGACCCCTACAATGAGCAGTTCTTC.

The chain combines TRBV9 with TRBJ1-2, with TRBD1 as a possible D gene (6 bases). The V and J ends lost 4 bases and 4 bases respectively, with 14 bases between them. The CDR3 has 14 residues. The V gene's germline CDR1 is SGDLS and CDR2 YYNGEE. CDR3 region: CASSPGTTSYGYTF. The CDR3 DNA sequence: TGTGCCAGCAGCCCAGGGACAACATCCTATGGCTACACCTTC.

This clone was detected only a few times. The genes are TRBV2 and TRBJ1-5, with TRBD1 as a possible D gene (6 bases). V dropped 9 bases and J dropped 1 base, with 13 bases sitting between them. The germline V gene has CDR1 SNHLY and CDR2 FYNNEI. This CDR3 has 14 amino acids. The CDR3 nucleotides are TGTGCCAGTGGGTCACAGGGAAGCAATCAGCCCCAGCATTTT. It is translated as CASGSQGSNQPQHF.

The chain couples TRBV28 to TRBJ2-5; a weak D match, TRBD1 (5 bases). The CDR3 extends over 15 amino acids. Trimming stripped 1 base from V and 5 bases from J, with 14 bases between. Per germline, CDR1 MDHEN and CDR2 SYDVKM. DNA for the CDR3: TGTGCCAGCAGTTTATCAGACAGATTCGGGGAGACCCAGTACTTC. It codes for CASSLSDRFGETQYF.

The V call is TRBV29-1, the J call TRBJ2-3; TRBD2 agrees at 8 bases. This CDR3 region has 16 residues. J was trimmed by 2 bases and V by 5 bases; bases with no gene match: 12. The germline gives CDR1 SQVTM, CDR2 ANQGSEA. The CDR3 protein is CSVTVGGDLYTDTQYF. Here the CDR3 DNA reads TGCAGCGTTACAGTCGGGGGGGACCTTTACACAGATACGCAGTATTTT.